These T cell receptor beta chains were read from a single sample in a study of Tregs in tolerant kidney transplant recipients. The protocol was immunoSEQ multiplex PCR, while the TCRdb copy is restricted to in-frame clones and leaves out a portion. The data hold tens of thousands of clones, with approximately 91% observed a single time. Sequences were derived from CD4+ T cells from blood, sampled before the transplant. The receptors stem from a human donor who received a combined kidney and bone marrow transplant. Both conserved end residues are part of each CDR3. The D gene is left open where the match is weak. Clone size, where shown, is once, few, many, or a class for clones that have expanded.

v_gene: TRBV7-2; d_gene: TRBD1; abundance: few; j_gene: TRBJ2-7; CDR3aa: CASSPSDRGLEQYF; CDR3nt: TGTGCCAGCAGCCCCTCGGACAGGGGGCTCGAGCAGTACTTC
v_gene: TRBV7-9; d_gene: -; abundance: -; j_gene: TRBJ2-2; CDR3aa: CASSLKGVGTGELFF; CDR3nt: TGTGCCAGCAGCTTAAAGGGGGTAGGCACCGGGGAGCTGTTTTTT
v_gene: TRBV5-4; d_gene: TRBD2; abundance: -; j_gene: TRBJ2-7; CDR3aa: CASSLPRASGSSYEQYF; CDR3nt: TGTGCCAGCAGCTTACCCCGCGCCAGCGGGAGCTCCTACGAGCAGTACTTC
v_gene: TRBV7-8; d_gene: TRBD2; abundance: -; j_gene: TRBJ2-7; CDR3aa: CASSKSGRVVEQYF; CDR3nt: TGTGCCAGCAGCAAGAGCGGGAGGGTAGTCGAGCAGTACTTC
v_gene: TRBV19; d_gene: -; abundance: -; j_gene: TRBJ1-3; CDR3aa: CASSIPNGNTIYF; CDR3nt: TGTGCCAGTAGTATCCCCAATGGAAACACCATATATTTT
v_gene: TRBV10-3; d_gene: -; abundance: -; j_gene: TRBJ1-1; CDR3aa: CATITVPGDTEAFF; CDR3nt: TGTGCCACCATCACAGTTCCGGGGGACACTGAAGCTTTCTTT
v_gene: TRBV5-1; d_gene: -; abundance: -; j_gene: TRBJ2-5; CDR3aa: CASKEREETQYF; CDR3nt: TGCGCCAGCAAGGAGCGGGAAGAGACCCAGTACTTC
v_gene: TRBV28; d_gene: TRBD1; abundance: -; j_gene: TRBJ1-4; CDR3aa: CASSSRQGGREKLFF; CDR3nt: TGTGCCAGCAGTTCCAGACAGGGGGGGCGTGAAAAACTGTTTTTT
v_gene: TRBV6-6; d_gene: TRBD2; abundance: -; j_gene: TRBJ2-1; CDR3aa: CASSYSITSGDNEQFF; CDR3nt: TGTGCCAGCAGTTACTCGATAACTAGCGGAGACAATGAGCAGTTCTTC
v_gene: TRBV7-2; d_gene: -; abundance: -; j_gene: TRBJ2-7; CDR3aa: CASSSSTDYEQYF; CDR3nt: TGTGCCAGCAGCTCCTCGACAGATTACGAGCAGTACTTC
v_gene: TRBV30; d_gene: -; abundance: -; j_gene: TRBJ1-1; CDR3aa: CAWSRQGFEAFF; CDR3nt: TGTGCCTGGAGTCGGCAGGGTTTTGAAGCTTTCTTT
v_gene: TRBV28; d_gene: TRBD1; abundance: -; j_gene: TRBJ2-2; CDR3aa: CASSLDRVSTGELFF; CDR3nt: TGTGCCAGCAGTTTGGACAGGGTTAGCACCGGGGAGCTGTTTTTT
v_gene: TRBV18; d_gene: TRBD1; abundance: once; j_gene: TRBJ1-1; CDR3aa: CASSRSRGMNTEAFF; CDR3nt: TGTGCCAGCTCACGCTCCAGGGGGATGAACACTGAAGCTTTCTTT
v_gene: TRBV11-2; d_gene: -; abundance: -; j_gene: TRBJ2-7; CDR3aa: CASSLALYSYEQYF; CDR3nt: TGTGCCAGCAGCTTAGCCCTCTACTCCTACGAGCAGTACTTC
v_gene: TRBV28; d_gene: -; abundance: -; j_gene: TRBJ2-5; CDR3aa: CASSQGVDGSLGVYQETQYF; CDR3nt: TGTGCCAGCAGCCAAGGGGTTGACGGGAGCCTCGGGGTATACCAAGAGACCCAGTACTTC
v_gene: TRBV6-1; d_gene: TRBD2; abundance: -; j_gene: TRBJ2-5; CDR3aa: CASSEAGGKGTQYF; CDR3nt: TGTGCCAGCAGTGAAGCGGGGGGGAAAGGGACCCAGTACTTC
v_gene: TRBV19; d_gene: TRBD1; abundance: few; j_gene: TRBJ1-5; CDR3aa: CASRPTGDRGNQPQHF; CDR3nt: TGTGCCAGTAGACCAACCGGGGACAGGGGTAATCAGCCCCAGCATTTT
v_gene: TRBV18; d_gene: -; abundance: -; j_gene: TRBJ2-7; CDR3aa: CASSPRSSYEQYF; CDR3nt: TGTGCCAGCTCACCGCGGAGCTCCTACGAGCAGTACTTC
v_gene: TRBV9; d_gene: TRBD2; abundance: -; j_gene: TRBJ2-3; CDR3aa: CASSDSGRAIADTQYF; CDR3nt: TGTGCCAGCAGCGATAGCGGGAGGGCCATCGCAGATACGCAGTATTTT
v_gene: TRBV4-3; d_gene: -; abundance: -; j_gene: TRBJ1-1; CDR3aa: CASSQVGGNTEAFF; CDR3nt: TGCGCCAGCAGCCAAGTCGGGGGGAACACTGAAGCTTTCTTT
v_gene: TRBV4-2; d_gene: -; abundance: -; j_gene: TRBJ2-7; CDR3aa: CASSQSYSSYEQYF; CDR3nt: TGTGCCAGCAGCCAATCCTATAGCTCCTACGAGCAGTACTTC
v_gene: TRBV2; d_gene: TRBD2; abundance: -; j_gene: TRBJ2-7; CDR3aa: CASSSGTSGIYEQYF; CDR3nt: TGTGCCAGCAGTTCCGGGACTAGCGGGATCTACGAGCAGTACTTC
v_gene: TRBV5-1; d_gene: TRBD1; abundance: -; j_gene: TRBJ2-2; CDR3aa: CASSPRTGFGEGELFF; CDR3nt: TGCGCCAGCAGCCCGCGGACAGGGTTTGGCGAGGGGGAGCTGTTTTTT
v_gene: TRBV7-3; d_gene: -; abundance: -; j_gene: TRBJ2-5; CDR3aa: CASSLVQGSQETQYF; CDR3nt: TGTGCCAGCAGCTTGGTACAGGGCTCCCAAGAGACCCAGTACTTC
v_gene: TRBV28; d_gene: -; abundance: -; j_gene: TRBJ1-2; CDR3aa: CASRPAPGQQNFNYGYTF; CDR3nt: TGTGCCAGCAGACCCGCGCCAGGACAGCAAAATTTTAACTATGGCTACACCTTC
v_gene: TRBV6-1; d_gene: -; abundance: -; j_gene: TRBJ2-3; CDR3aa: CASSAGQGTDTQYF; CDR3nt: TGTGCCAGCAGCGCGGGGCAAGGGACAGATACGCAGTATTTT
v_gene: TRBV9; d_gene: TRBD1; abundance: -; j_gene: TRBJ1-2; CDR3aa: CASSSFAGTVNSNYGYTF; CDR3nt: TGTGCCAGCAGCTCCTTTGCCGGGACAGTCAACTCTAACTATGGCTACACCTTC
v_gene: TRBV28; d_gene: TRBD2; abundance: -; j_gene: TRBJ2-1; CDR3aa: CAMQGTSGGSNEQFF; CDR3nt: TGTGCCATGCAAGGGACTAGCGGGGGGAGCAATGAGCAGTTCTTC
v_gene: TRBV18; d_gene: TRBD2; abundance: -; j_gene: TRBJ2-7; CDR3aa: CASSRLASSYEQYF; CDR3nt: TGTGCCAGCTCAAGACTAGCGAGCTCCTACGAGCAGTACTTC
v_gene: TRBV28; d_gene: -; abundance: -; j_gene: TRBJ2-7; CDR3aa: CASSSDGLSLSSYEQYF; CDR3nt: TGTGCCAGCAGTTCCGACGGACTATCCCTTAGCTCCTACGAGCAGTACTTC
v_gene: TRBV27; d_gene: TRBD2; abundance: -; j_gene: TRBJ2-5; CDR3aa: CASSPRTSGQETQYF; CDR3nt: TGTGCCAGCAGTCCGAGGACTAGCGGCCAAGAGACCCAGTACTTC
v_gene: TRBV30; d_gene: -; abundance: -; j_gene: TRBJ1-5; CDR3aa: CAWSPPQLVSNQPQHF; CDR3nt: TGTGCCTGGAGTCCCCCTCAGTTGGTTAGCAATCAGCCCCAGCATTTT
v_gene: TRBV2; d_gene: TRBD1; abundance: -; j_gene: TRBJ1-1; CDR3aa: CASSGQGGNTEAFF; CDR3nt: TGTGCCAGCAGCGGACAGGGGGGGAACACTGAAGCTTTCTTT
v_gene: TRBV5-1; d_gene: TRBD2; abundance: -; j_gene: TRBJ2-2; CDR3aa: CASSTAGTSNSGELFF; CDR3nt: TGCGCCAGCAGCACGGCAGGGACTAGTAATTCCGGGGAGCTGTTTTTT
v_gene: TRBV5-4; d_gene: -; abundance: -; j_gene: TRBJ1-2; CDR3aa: CASSLNGRARGYTF; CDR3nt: TGTGCCAGCAGCTTGAACGGCAGGGCGAGGGGCTACACCTTC
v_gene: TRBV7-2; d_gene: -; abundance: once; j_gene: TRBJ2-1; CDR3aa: CASSFSLSVRNNEQFF; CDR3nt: TGTGCCAGCAGCTTCTCTCTCTCTGTCAGAAACAATGAGCAGTTCTTC
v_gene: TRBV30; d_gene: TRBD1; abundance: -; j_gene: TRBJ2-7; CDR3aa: CAWKYQDRSYEQYF; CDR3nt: TGTGCCTGGAAGTATCAGGACAGGTCCTACGAGCAGTACTTC
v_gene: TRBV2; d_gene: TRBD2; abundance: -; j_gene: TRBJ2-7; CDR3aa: CASMGGLAGHEQYF; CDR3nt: TGTGCCAGCATGGGGGGACTAGCTGGTCACGAGCAGTACTTC
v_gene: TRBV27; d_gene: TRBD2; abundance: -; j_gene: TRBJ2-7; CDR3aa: CASIGSGRRSEQYF; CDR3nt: TGTGCCAGCATAGGAAGCGGGAGAAGAAGCGAGCAGTACTTC
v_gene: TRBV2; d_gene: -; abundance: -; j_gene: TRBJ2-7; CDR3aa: CASSDQGGYEQYF; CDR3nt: TGTGCCAGCAGTGATCAAGGGGGCTACGAGCAGTACTTC
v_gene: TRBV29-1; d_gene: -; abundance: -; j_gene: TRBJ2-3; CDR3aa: CSPQLRTSTDTQYF; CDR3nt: TGCAGCCCCCAGCTTAGGACTAGCACAGATACGCAGTATTTT
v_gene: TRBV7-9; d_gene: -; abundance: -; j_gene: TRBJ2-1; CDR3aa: CASSPTYNEQFF; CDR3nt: TGTGCCAGCAGCCCCACCTACAATGAGCAGTTCTTC
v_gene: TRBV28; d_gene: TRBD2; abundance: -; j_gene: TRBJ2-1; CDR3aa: CASSQGLAGGLNNNEQFF; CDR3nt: TGTGCCAGCAGTCAGGGACTAGCGGGAGGGCTCAACAACAATGAGCAGTTCTTC
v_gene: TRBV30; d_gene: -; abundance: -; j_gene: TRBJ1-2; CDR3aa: CAWSVLGWDGYTF; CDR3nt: TGTGCCTGGAGTGTACTGGGCTGGGATGGCTACACCTTC
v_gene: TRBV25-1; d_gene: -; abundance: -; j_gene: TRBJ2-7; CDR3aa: CASTGSYEQYF; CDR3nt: TGTGCCAGCACAGGATCCTACGAGCAGTACTTC
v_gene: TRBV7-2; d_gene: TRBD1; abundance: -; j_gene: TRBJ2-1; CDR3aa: CASSFYTGQLNEQFF; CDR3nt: TGTGCCAGCAGCTTCTATACGGGACAGCTAAATGAGCAGTTCTTC
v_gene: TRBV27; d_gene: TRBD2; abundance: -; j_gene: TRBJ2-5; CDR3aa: CASSQDSRGGTQYF; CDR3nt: TGTGCCAGCAGTCAGGACAGCCGGGGGGGGACCCAGTACTTC
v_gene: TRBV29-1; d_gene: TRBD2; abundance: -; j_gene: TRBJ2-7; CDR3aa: CSVVGLVPYEQYF; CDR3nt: TGCAGCGTTGTGGGACTAGTACCATACGAGCAGTACTTC
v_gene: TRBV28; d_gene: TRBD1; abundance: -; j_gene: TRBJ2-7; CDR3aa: CASTETGGGYEQYF; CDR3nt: TGTGCCAGCACCGAGACAGGGGGCGGGTACGAGCAGTACTTC
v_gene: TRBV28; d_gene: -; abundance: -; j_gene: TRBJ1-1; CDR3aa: CASTVEWSTEAFF; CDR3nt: TGTGCCAGCACCGTAGAGTGGAGCACTGAAGCTTTCTTT
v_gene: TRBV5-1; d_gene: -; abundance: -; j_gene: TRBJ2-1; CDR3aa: CASSFSAGSVEQFF; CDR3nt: TGCGCCAGCAGCTTTTCGGCGGGAAGCGTTGAGCAGTTCTTC
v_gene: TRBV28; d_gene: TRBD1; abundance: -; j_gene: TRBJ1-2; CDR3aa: CASISSGQASPLGAYGYTF; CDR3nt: TGTGCCAGCATAAGCTCTGGACAGGCCTCGCCCTTGGGGGCCTATGGCTACACCTTC
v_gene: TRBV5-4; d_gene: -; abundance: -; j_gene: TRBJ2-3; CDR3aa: CASSSGTPSTDTQYF; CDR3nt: TGTGCCAGCAGCTCCGGGACACCTAGCACAGATACGCAGTATTTT
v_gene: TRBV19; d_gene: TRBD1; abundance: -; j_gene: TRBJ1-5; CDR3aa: CASSIGQGSNQPQHF; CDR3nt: TGTGCCAGTAGTATCGGACAGGGTAGCAATCAGCCCCAGCATTTT
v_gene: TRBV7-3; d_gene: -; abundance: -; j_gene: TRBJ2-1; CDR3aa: CASSPRGGRWNEQFF; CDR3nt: TGTGCCAGCAGCCCTAGGGGGGGGAGGTGGAATGAGCAGTTCTTC